This passage covers 14 T cell receptor beta chains from one sample sequenced in a study of blood T cells in healthy people across ages. It was with a sample-barcoded 5' primer and a J-beta primer mix that a second PCR of about 6 to 12 cycles was run. TCRdb re-derived calls from the 5' RACE reads in MiXCR, one entry per CDR3 protein. The data contain hundreds of thousands of distinct CDR3 sequences, about 21% of them seen just once; the ten biggest clones take up approximately 3.6%. The source material was blood. The origin of the receptors is a man between 65 and 85 years old in good health.

This chain uses TRBV28 with TRBJ2-3; 7 nucleotides align to TRBD2. With 5 bases clipped from V and 0 bases from J, the junction kept 11 bases outside the gene matches. The length of the CDR3 is 17 residues. Germline lookup yields CDR1 MDHEN and CDR2 SYDVKM. The CDR3 coding sequence is TGTGCCAGCAGTACTACCGGGACTATCACTAGCACAGATACGCAGTATTTT. Residues: CASSTTGTITSTDTQYF.

This clonotype turned up a few times. The chain links TRBV28 to TRBJ2-3; D is uncertain. The V gene lost 3 bases and the J gene lost 3 bases, with 10 bases spanning the gap. Germline loops: CDR1 MDHEN, CDR2 SYDVKM. This CDR3 spans 14 amino acids. The CDR3 bases are TGTGCCAGCAGTTTGGGTCAGGTTACAGATACGCAGTATTTT. Protein product: CASSLGQVTDTQYF.

This clonotype was observed a handful of times. The chain combines TRBV20-1 with TRBJ2-1; tentatively, D is TRBD1 (6 bases). This CDR3 has 13 amino acids. Trimming removed 3 bases at V and 4 bases at J, with 10 bases between. CDR1 is DFQATT and CDR2 is SNEGSKA in the germline V gene (reference sequence). The DNA of the CDR3 is TGCAGTGCTAGTGCCCAGGGGTACAATGAGCAGTTCTTC. Translation: CSASAQGYNEQFF.

This clonotype was found a few times. The gene calls are TRBV28 and TRBJ1-1; weak D call: TRBD1 (5 bases). CDR3 length equals 14 residues. Germline CDR1 and CDR2: MDHEN and SYDVKM. V was pared by 6 bases and J by 1 base, with 12 bases between. CDR3 residues: CASRGRGSNTEAFF. The CDR3 DNA is TGTGCCAGCAGGGGACGTGGGTCGAACACTGAAGCTTTCTTT. Using reference TRBV28 and TRBJ1-1 for the parts outside the CDR3, the full variable domain is DVKVTQSSRYLVKRTGEKVFLECVQDMDHENMFWYRQDPGLGLRLIYFSYDVKMKEKGDIPEGYSVSREKKERFSLILESASTNQTSMYLCASRGRGSNTEAFFGQGTRLTVV.

In this sample, this clonotype turned up many times. The chain employs TRBV20-1 and TRBJ2-4; D remains ambiguous. Between the trimmed V and J ends, which lost 3 bases and 0 bases, there was a span of 9 bases. The CDR3 is made up of 14 amino acids. CDR1 DFQATT and CDR2 SNEGSKA come from the germline V gene (reference sequence). The CDR3 reads CSASGELAKNIQYF. In DNA, the CDR3 is TGCAGTGCTAGTGGGGAACTAGCCAAAAACATTCAGTACTTC.

The CDR3 coding sequence is TGTGCCAGCAGTTTGACGGGCATGAATGAGCAGTTCTTC. This encodes CASSLTGMNEQFF. This chain links TRBV12-3 or TRBV12-4 with TRBJ2-5; D gene unclear. Judging by the DNA end, TRBJ2-1 fits better; the J call may be wrong. This CDR3 has 13 residues.

The rearrangement joins TRBV6-1 to TRBJ2-3; D is unclear. The CDR3 is made up of 12 amino acids. From germline, CDR1 is MNHNS and CDR2 SASEGT. The germline V and J ends were trimmed by 2 bases and 3 bases, with 3 bases remaining between them. The CDR3 sequence: CASSEQTDTQYF. In DNA form, the CDR3 reads TGTGCCAGCAGTGAACAGACAGATACGCAGTATTTT.

The gene calls are TRBV20-1 and TRBJ1-4, with D perhaps matching TRBD1 (6 bases). Trimming removed 0 bases at V and 7 bases at J, with 9 bases between. This CDR3 region has 13 residues. CDR1 DFQATT and CDR2 SNEGSKA come from the germline V gene (reference sequence). In DNA, the CDR3 is TGCAGTGCTAGAGATACAGGGAGTGAAAAACTGTTTTTT. Translation: CSARDTGSEKLFF.

The chain uses TRBV15 and TRBJ2-5; D remains ambiguous. The CDR3 is made up of 14 amino acids. Germline loops: CDR1 LNHNV, CDR2 YYDKDF (reference sequence). With 1 base removed from V and 5 bases from J, the gap between germline ends came to 11 bases. Written as DNA, the CDR3 is TGTGCCACCAGCAGAGGGGCATGGACGGAGACCCAGTACTTC. Its translation is CATSRGAWTETQYF.

In its sample, this clonotype was seen many times. This chain connects TRBV20-1 to TRBJ2-7, with 10 positions matching TRBD2. The junction had 7 bases not matched to a gene; V was cut back by 6 bases and J by 5 bases. CDR1 and CDR2 (germline): DFQATT, SNEGSKA (reference sequence). The CDR3 covers 13 residues. The DNA for the CDR3 is TGCAGTGCAGCCGGGACTAGCGCCAACGAGCAGTACTTC. Protein: CSAAGTSANEQYF.

The rearrangement links TRBV12-3 or TRBV12-4 to TRBJ2-1, with a possible D match to TRBD2 (6 bases). The CDR3 extends over 15 amino acids. Deletions cut 6 bases from V and 3 bases from J, with 15 bases between. CDR3 DNA sequence: TGTGCCAGCAGCACCCTAGGCGGGGTCTACAATGAGCAGTTCTTC. Amino acid sequence: CASSTLGGVYNEQFF.

In this sample, this clonotype turned up a few times. The CDR3 spells CASRPGRRFDEQFF. The CDR3 nucleotides are TGTGCCAGCAGACCCGGGCGACGATTCGATGAGCAGTTCTTC. The rearrangement links TRBV6-5 to TRBJ2-5; D gene uncertain. Judging by the DNA end, TRBJ2-1 fits better; the J call may be wrong. This CDR3 comprises 14 residues. CDR1 and CDR2 (germline): MNHEY, SVGAGI.

This clonotype was counted between two and nine times. V usage is TRBV5-1 and J usage is TRBJ2-3; weak D call: TRBD2 (5 bases). V was pared by 4 bases and J by 2 bases, with 11 bases between. The CDR3 runs to 14 residues. Germline loops: CDR1 SGHRS, CDR2 YFSETQ. DNA of the CDR3: TGCGCCAGCAGCCCCGGAGGCGACACAGATACGCAGTATTTT. It codes for CASSPGGDTDTQYF.

This chain uses TRBV12-3 or TRBV12-4 with TRBJ2-5, with 7 bases fitting TRBD2. This CDR3 has 13 residues. V lost 5 bases and J lost 5; bases outside the gene matches: 5. CDR3 coding DNA: TGTGCCAGCAGTAAGCGGGGATGGGAGACCCAGTACTTC. It yields the protein CASSKRGWETQYF.